The clone carrying this T cell receptor (beta chain) was counted only a few times. Its antigen is undetermined. Although they were nominally healthy when sampled, donors likely had unrecorded immune exposures. The sample is drawn from a study of cytomegalovirus exposure and HLA in healthy donors. Study-level points and caveats: Among TCR beta chains of equal frequency, HLA-associated ones were more clonally expanded in a later analysis. Previous analysis showed most TCR beta V segments were productive about 87% or about 30% of the time.

With 60 Vbeta and 13 Jbeta primers, the PCR was carried out. TCRdb's copy holds only in-frame clones and misses some; the assay was immunoSEQ multiplex PCR. The sample lists some 140,000 clones; 65% to 75% were seen once. CDR1 and CDR2 from the germline V gene are SNHLY and FYNNEI. J was trimmed by 0 bases and V by 4 bases; bases with no gene match: 3. The CDR3 extends over 16 amino acids. This chain joins TRBV2 and TRBJ2-1; TRBD2 aligns across 10 bases. The source is a man younger than 40 in good health and CMV-seronegative. Specimen: PBMCs. The CDR3 reads CASSAERGGSYNEQFF. The CDR3 nucleotides read TGTGCCAGCAGTGCCGAGCGGGGGGGCTCCTACAATGAGCAGTTCTTC.